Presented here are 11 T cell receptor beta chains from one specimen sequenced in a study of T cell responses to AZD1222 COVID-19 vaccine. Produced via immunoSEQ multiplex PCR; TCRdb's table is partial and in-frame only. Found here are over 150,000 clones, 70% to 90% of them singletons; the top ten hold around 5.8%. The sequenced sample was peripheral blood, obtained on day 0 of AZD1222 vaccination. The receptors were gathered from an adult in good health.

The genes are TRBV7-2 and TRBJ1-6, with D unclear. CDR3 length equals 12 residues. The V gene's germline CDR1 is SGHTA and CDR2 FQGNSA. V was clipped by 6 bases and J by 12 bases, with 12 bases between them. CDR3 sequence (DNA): TGTGCCAGCAGTCAACCCGGACGACCCCTCCACTTT. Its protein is CASSQPGRPLHF.

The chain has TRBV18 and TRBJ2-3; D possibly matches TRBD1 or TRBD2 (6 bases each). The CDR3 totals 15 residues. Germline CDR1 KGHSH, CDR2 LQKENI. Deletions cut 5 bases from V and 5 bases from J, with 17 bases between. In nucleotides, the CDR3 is TGTGCCAGCTCATACATTGGGGGGCCCCAAGATACGCAGTATTTT. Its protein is CASSYIGGPQDTQYF.

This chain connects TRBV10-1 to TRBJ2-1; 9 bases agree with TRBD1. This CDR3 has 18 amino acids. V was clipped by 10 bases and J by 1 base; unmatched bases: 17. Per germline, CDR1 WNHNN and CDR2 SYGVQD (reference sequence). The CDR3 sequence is CANTNRDRVQLSYNEQFF. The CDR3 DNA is TGCGCCAACACTAACCGGGACAGGGTCCAATTGTCCTACAATGAGCAGTTCTTC.

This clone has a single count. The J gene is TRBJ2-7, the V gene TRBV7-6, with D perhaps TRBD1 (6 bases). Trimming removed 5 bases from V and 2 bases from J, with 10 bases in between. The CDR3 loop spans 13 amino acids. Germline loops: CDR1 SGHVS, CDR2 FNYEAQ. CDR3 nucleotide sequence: TGTGCCAGCAGCCACGGGACAACCTACGAGCAGTACTTC. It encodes CASSHGTTYEQYF.

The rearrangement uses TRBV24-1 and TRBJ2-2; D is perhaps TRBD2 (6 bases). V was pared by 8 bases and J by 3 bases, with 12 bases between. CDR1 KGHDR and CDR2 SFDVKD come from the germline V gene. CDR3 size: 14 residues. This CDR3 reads CATTGELDTGELFF. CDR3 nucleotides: TGTGCCACCACGGGGGAGTTGGACACCGGGGAGCTGTTTTTT.

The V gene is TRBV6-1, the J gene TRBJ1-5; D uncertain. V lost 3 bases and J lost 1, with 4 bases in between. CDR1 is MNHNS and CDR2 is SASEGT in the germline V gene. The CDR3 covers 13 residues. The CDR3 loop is CASSDTSNQPQHF. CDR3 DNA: TGTGCCAGCAGTGACACGAGCAATCAGCCCCAGCATTTT.

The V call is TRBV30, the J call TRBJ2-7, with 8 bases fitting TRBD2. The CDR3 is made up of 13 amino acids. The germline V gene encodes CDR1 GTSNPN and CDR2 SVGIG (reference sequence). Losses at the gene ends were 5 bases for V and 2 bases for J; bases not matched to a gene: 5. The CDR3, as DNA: TGTGCCTGGGAGCGGGAGCTCCCCTACGAGCAGTACTTC. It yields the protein CAWERELPYEQYF.

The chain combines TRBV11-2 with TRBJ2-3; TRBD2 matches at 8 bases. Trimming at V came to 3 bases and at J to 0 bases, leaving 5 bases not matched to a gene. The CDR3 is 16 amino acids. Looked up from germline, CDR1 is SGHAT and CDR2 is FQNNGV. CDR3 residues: CASSFVLAGSTDTQYF. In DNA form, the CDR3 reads TGTGCCAGCAGCTTTGTTCTAGCGGGTAGCACAGATACGCAGTATTTT.

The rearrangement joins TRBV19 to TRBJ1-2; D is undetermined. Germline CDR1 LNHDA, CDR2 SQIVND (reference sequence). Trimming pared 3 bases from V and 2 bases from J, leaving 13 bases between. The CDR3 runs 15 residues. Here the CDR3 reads CASSMPGQGNYGYTF. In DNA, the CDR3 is TGTGCCAGTAGTATGCCTGGCCAAGGGAACTATGGCTACACCTTC.

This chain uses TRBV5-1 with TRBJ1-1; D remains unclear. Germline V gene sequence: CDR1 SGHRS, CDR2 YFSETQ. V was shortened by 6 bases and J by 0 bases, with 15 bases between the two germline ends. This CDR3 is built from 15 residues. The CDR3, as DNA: TGCGCCAGCACCCAAGGCGAGGTCATGAACACTGAAGCTTTCTTT. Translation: CASTQGEVMNTEAFF. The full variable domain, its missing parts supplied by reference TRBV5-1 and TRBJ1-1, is KAGVTQTPRYLIKTRGQQVTLSCSPISGHRSVSWYQQTPGQGLQFLFEYFSETQRNKGNFPGRFSGRQFSNSRSEMNVSTLELGDSALYLCASTQGEVMNTEAFFGQGTRLTVV.

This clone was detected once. CDR3 nucleotides: TGTGCCAGCAGCGAACAGGGTTTAAATGAAAAACTGTTTTTT. Its translation is CASSEQGLNEKLFF. The chain couples TRBV28 to TRBJ1-4; a weak D match, TRBD1 (6 bases). The CDR3 spans 14 residues. Trimming pared 6 bases from V and 5 bases from J, leaving 13 bases between. Germline V gene lookup returns CDR1 MDHEN and CDR2 SYDVKM.